This entry lists 27 T cell receptor beta chains sequenced from one sample in a study of shared clonotypes between healthy human individuals. Clones were read by immunoSEQ multiplex PCR, and TCRdb kept only the in-frame ones, dropping some. The sample holds nearly 1,000,000 clones, less than 85% seen once. The sequenced sample was memory CD4+ T cells sorted from blood. Subset defined: CD45RA-negative fraction. These receptors were obtained from a man aged 18 to 35 in good health.

A few counts support this clone. Other DNA sequences in this specimen translate into the identical CDR3. V usage is TRBV27 and J usage is TRBJ1-2; D is possibly TRBD1 (5 bases). CDR3 length: 14 residues. V lost 2 bases and J 4 bases, leaving 11 bases between the germline ends. Germline loops: CDR1 MNHEY, CDR2 SMNVEV (reference sequence). The CDR3 DNA is TGTGCCAGCAGTTTAAAAGGGGCGGGCTATGGCTACACCTTC. Translation: CASSLKGAGYGYTF.

Turning to this clone: A read error may produce the germline difference seen at one junction end. The CDR3 loop is CVIRQVGRGNSNQPQHF. CDR3 nucleotides: TGTGTCATCCGACAAGTGGGTCGAGGGAATAGCAATCAGCCCCAGCATTTT. The chain combines TRBV10-3 with TRBJ1-5; unclear D gene. The CDR3 spans 17 residues. Per the germline V gene, CDR1 is ENHRY and CDR2 is SYGVKD.

The gene calls are TRBV6-1 and TRBJ1-1; tentatively, D is TRBD1 (5 bases). The CDR3 spans 14 residues. CDR1 is MNHNS and CDR2 is SASEGT in the germline V gene. The V end lost 4 bases, the J end lost 5 bases, and 14 bases lay between the germline ends. CDR3 DNA sequence: TGTGCCAGCAGTGGAAGTTTTGGGGGGACTGAAGCTTTCTTT. Protein: CASSGSFGGTEAFF.

The chain links TRBV5-4 to TRBJ1-2, with D possibly matching TRBD1 (5 bases). The CDR3 has 15 amino acids. Trimming removed 4 bases at V and 0 bases at J, with 13 bases between. Germline V gene data show CDR1 as SGHNT and CDR2 as YYREEE (reference sequence). As DNA, the CDR3 is TGTGCCAGCAGCCCACGGGACGTCGCTAACTATGGCTACACCTTC. Translation gives CASSPRDVANYGYTF.

Comment on this clone: Within the sample, other DNA sequences also encode this same CDR3. The chain is built from TRBV6-6 and TRBJ1-3; D is undetermined. The CDR3 covers 14 residues. V lost 2 bases and J lost 2, with 7 bases in between. Germline V gives CDR1 MNHNY, CDR2 SVGAGI (reference sequence). The CDR3 here is CASSYSGAGNTIYF. The CDR3 DNA sequence: TGTGCCAGCAGTTACAGCGGTGCTGGAAACACCATATATTTT.

Points on this clone: With a much larger clone just one base away, this may be a read error. The same CDR3 arises from other DNA sequences in this sample as well. The V and J genes are TRBV19 and TRBJ1-2, with D uncertain. From germline, CDR1 is LNHDA and CDR2 SQIVND (reference sequence). This CDR3 region has 11 residues. V was clipped by 4 bases and J by 5 bases, with 5 bases between them. The CDR3 loop reads CASSTGYGYTF. The CDR3 DNA is TGTGCCAGTAGTACGGGGTATGGCTACACCTTC.

The genes are TRBV6-6 and TRBJ1-2; D might be TRBD1 (5 bases). This CDR3 is built from 13 residues. The V gene's germline CDR1 is MNHNY and CDR2 SVGAGI (reference sequence). The V gene lost 5 bases and the J gene lost 7 bases, with 14 bases spanning the gap. CDR3 sequence (DNA): TGTGCCAGCAGTGAGGGAGGGGTGGTTGGCTACACCTTC. It specifies CASSEGGVVGYTF.

This clone was seen only a few times. Other DNA variants within this sample encode the same CDR3. The chain couples TRBV7-2 to TRBJ2-3; D may be TRBD2 (6 bases). The germline V gene has CDR1 SGHTA and CDR2 FQGNSA. The ends were cut back, 3 bases at V and 0 bases at J, with 7 bases in the middle. This CDR3 has 14 residues. The CDR3, as DNA: TGTGCCAGCAGCTTTAGCGGTAGCACAGATACGCAGTATTTT. This gives the protein CASSFSGSTDTQYF.

Details on this clone: The sample has other DNA sequences that encode this CDR3 too. CDR3 loop: CASSQDRREKLFF. The CDR3 DNA reads TGCGCCAGCAGCCAAGATAGGAGGGAAAAACTGTTTTTT. The chain joins TRBV4-3 to TRBJ1-4; D gene ambiguous. CDR1 and CDR2 from the germline V gene are LGHNA and YSLEER. This CDR3 contains 13 residues. V was clipped by 0 bases and J by 8 bases, with 7 bases between them.

The chain has TRBV18 and TRBJ1-1, with TRBD1 identical over 8 bases. CDR1 and CDR2 from the germline V gene are KGHSH and LQKENI. The CDR3 runs to 13 residues. J lost 7 bases, V lost 5 bases, and 6 bases had no gene match. The CDR3 loop reads CASSIQGGSEAFF. CDR3 nucleotide sequence: TGTGCCAGCTCAATACAGGGGGGGAGTGAAGCTTTCTTT.

The chain recombines TRBV30 with TRBJ2-7, with D possibly being TRBD2 (5 bases). The CDR3 is 12 amino acids. V gave up 2 bases and J gave up 5 bases, with 10 bases separating them. Germline V lookup: CDR1 GTSNPN, CDR2 SVGIG (reference sequence). CDR3 nucleotide sequence: TGTGCCTGGAGTCGCGGGTGGGACGAGCAGTACTTC. This translates into CAWSRGWDEQYF.

The chain is built from TRBV25-1 and TRBJ2-1; TRBD1 matches at 11 bases. The CDR3 contains 18 residues. Germline trimming cut 2 bases from V and 7 bases from J; bases unmatched to any gene: 13. CDR1 is MGHDK, CDR2 SYGVNS, per germline. CDR3 DNA sequence: TGTGCCAGCAGTGAAGATCAACGGACAGGGGGCATTAAGAATGAGCAGTTCTTC. It specifies CASSEDQRTGGIKNEQFF.

The J gene is TRBJ2-5, the V gene TRBV5-6, with D maybe TRBD2 (6 bases). This CDR3 is 14 amino acids long. In germline, CDR1 is SGHDT, CDR2 YYEEEE. V was pared by 3 bases and J by 0 bases, with 9 bases between. CDR3 amino acids: CASSSGLHQETQYF. CDR3 DNA sequence: TGTGCCAGCAGCTCGGGACTCCACCAAGAGACCCAGTACTTC.

The chain has TRBV18 and TRBJ2-3; perhaps D is TRBD1 or TRBD2 (5 bases each). The CDR3 spans 16 residues. The V end was cut by 1 base, the J end by 6 bases, with 17 bases between. Germline V CDR1 and CDR2: KGHSH, LQKENI. For the CDR3, the DNA is TGTGCCAGCTCACCACGCCGGGACCTCAAGGGGGATACGCAGTATTTT. This translates into CASSPRRDLKGDTQYF.

The chain has TRBV5-1 and TRBJ2-1; the D is unclear. The CDR3 runs 13 residues. Trimming removed 4 bases from V and 4 bases from J, with 9 bases in between. Germline lookup yields CDR1 SGHRS and CDR2 YFSETQ. The chain's CDR3 is CASSQNVYNEQFF. CDR3 in DNA: TGCGCCAGCAGCCAGAACGTTTACAATGAGCAGTTCTTC.

In nucleotides, the CDR3 is TGCGCCAGCAGCATACAGGGGCCGGGGAACACTGAAGCTTTCTTT. It codes for CASSIQGPGNTEAFF. The rearrangement uses TRBV5-1 and TRBJ1-1; 7 bases align to TRBD1. The CDR3 spans 15 residues. Germline CDR1 and CDR2: SGHRS and YFSETQ. Unmatched junction bases numbered 7, after V lost 4 bases and J lost 1 base.

The chain employs TRBV7-6 and TRBJ1-2, with D possibly matching TRBD1 (5 bases). CDR1 is SGHVS and CDR2 is FNYEAQ in the germline V gene. This CDR3 comprises 14 residues. V dropped 3 bases and J dropped 4 bases, with 12 bases sitting between them. DNA for the CDR3: TGTGCCAGCAGCTTCCCCCAGGGTCTCTATGGCTACACCTTC. Its protein product is CASSFPQGLYGYTF.

This sequence joins TRBV5-4 and TRBJ1-2; 7 positions match TRBD1. J was trimmed by 4 bases and V by 2 bases; bases with no gene match: 8. The germline CDR1 and CDR2 sequences are SGHNT and YYREEE (reference sequence). The CDR3 covers 15 residues. In nucleotides, the CDR3 is TGTGCCAGCAGCTTACGACAGGGTGGGGGCTATGGCTACACCTTC. This encodes CASSLRQGGGYGYTF.

This clone showed up just once. V gene TRBV6-1 combines with J gene TRBJ1-1; D gene uncertain. The CDR3 spans 16 residues. Germline CDR1 reads MNHNS; CDR2 reads SASEGT. Trimming removed 2 bases from V and 0 bases from J, with 13 bases in between. The CDR3 sequence is CASSENGPMMNTEAFF. DNA of the CDR3: TGTGCCAGCAGTGAAAACGGACCGATGATGAACACTGAAGCTTTCTTT.

The chain carries TRBV5-6 and TRBJ1-4; D gene uncertain. The V gene lost 2 bases and the J gene lost 8 bases, with 13 bases spanning the gap. In germline, CDR1 is SGHDT, CDR2 YYEEEE. The CDR3 loop spans 14 amino acids. CDR3 nucleotides: TGTGCCAGCAGCTTTTGGGAGGACGAGGAAAAACTGTTTTTT. It translates to CASSFWEDEEKLFF.

This rearrangement joins TRBV5-1 to TRBJ2-2; D is possibly TRBD1 or TRBD2 (5 bases each). Germline V gene lookup returns CDR1 SGHRS and CDR2 YFSETQ. CDR3 size: 15 residues. V was cut by 2 bases and J by 1 base, with 9 bases left in between. CDR3: CASSFRDQNTGELFF. The CDR3 region has the DNA TGCGCCAGCAGCTTCCGGGACCAGAACACCGGGGAGCTGTTTTTT.

The chain uses TRBV5-4 and TRBJ1-6; TRBD1 aligns across 9 bases. This CDR3 comprises 15 residues. The germline gives CDR1 SGHNT, CDR2 YYREEE (reference sequence). J was trimmed by 7 bases and V by 2 bases; bases with no gene match: 4. This CDR3 is CASSFTGGANSPLHF. CDR3 nucleotide sequence: TGTGCCAGCAGCTTCACAGGGGGCGCGAATTCACCCCTCCACTTT.

This chain uses TRBV5-1 with TRBJ2-7, with 13 bases aligning to TRBD2. Per germline, CDR1 SGHRS and CDR2 YFSETQ. This CDR3 spans 15 amino acids. The V and J ends lost 4 bases and 7 bases, in that order; junction bases with no gene match: 8. The CDR3 protein is CASSPQGLAGNEQYF. The CDR3 coding sequence is TGCGCCAGCAGCCCCCAGGGACTAGCGGGAAATGAGCAGTACTTC.

The chain employs TRBV7-2 and TRBJ2-7; 8 bases are a match to TRBD2. Per the germline V gene, CDR1 is SGHTA and CDR2 is FQGNSA. CDR3 length: 15 amino acids. J lost 1 base, V lost 7 bases, and 9 bases had no gene match. CDR3 residues: CASNLHAGGSYEQYF. The CDR3 region has the DNA TGTGCCAGCAACCTACATGCGGGGGGATCCTACGAGCAGTACTTC.

This clone was observed a few times. The chain uses TRBV28 and TRBJ2-7; possibly TRBD1 for D (6 bases). The V end lost 7 bases, the J end lost 6 bases, and 13 bases lay between the germline ends. Germline CDR1 reads MDHEN; CDR2 reads SYDVKM. The CDR3 is made up of 12 amino acids. This chain's CDR3 is CASITRGSEQYF. The CDR3 bases are TGTGCCAGCATAACAAGGGGGAGCGAGCAGTACTTC.

The J gene is TRBJ2-6, the V gene TRBV10-3; TRBD1 matches at 7 bases. The CDR3 totals 15 residues. V shed 6 bases, J shed 3 bases, and the junction held 5 bases outside the gene matches. Germline V gives CDR1 ENHRY, CDR2 SYGVKD. CDR3 sequence: CAISVQGYGANVLTF. The CDR3 DNA is TGTGCCATCAGCGTACAGGGGTATGGGGCCAACGTCCTGACTTTC.

The V call is TRBV4-1, the J call TRBJ2-3; unclear D gene. Germline loops: CDR1 MGHRA, CDR2 YSYEKL. CDR3 size: 16 residues. V lost 0 bases, J lost 0 bases, and 10 bases lay in between. The CDR3 coding sequence is TGCGCCAGCAGCCAAGAGGAGTATACTAGCACAGATACGCAGTATTTT. This encodes CASSQEEYTSTDTQYF.